This passage covers 29 T cell receptor beta chains from one sample sequenced in a study of blood T cell repertoires in COVID-19. Method: immunoSEQ multiplex PCR; TCRdb's copy keeps in-frame clones and lacks some. Among about 300,000 clones listed, just over 90% were seen once. Sequences were obtained from peripheral blood. The origin of the receptors is a young woman with COVID-19, enrolled during active disease.

This chain joins TRBV3-1 (or the pseudogene TRBV3-2) and TRBJ2-1; 13 nucleotides align to TRBD2. The CDR3 sequence is 17 residues long. With 2 bases clipped from V and 4 bases from J, the junction kept 5 bases outside the gene matches. Germline values: CDR1 LGHDT, CDR2 YNNKEL (reference sequence). Written as DNA, the CDR3 is TGTGCCAGCAGCCAATGGGGACTAGCGGGACCTTACAATGAGCAGTTCTTC. Protein sequence: CASSQWGLAGPYNEQFF.

The V call is TRBV6-5, the J call TRBJ2-7; the match to TRBD1 covers 9 bases. This CDR3 region has 14 residues. V dropped 4 bases and J dropped 5; count of bases not matched to a gene: 6. The germline gives CDR1 MNHEY, CDR2 SVGAGI. This CDR3 reads CASSWDRAAHEQYF. The CDR3 DNA is TGTGCCAGCAGTTGGGACAGGGCGGCCCACGAGCAGTACTTC.

V gene TRBV30 combines with J gene TRBJ2-5, with 11 bases that match TRBD2. This CDR3 has 17 amino acids. Germline CDR1 reads GTSNPN; CDR2 reads SVGIG (reference sequence). The V segment lost 0 bases and the J segment 3 bases; nucleotides outside the gene matches: 9. The CDR3 spells CAWSVTRTSGREETQYF. The CDR3 DNA follows: TGTGCCTGGAGTGTAACCCGAACTAGCGGGAGAGAAGAGACCCAGTACTTC.

About this clone: The same CDR3 arises from other DNA sequences in this sample as well. This rearrangement joins TRBV18 to TRBJ2-7, with 9 bases fitting TRBD1. Per germline, CDR1 KGHSH and CDR2 LQKENI. This CDR3 has 14 residues. The J segment lost 4 bases and the V segment lost 3 bases, leaving 4 bases of the junction unmatched. CDR3 in amino acids: CASSPGQGPYEQYF. The CDR3 DNA follows: TGTGCCAGCTCACCCGGACAGGGGCCTTACGAGCAGTACTTC. The variable domain in full, completed from reference TRBV18 and TRBJ2-7, reads NAGVMQNPRHLVRRRGQEARLRCSPMKGHSHVYWYRQLPEEGLKFMVYLQKENIIDESGMPKERFSAEFPKEGPSILRIQQVVRGDSAAYFCASSPGQGPYEQYFGPGTRLTVT.

The rearrangement joins TRBV2 to TRBJ2-1; tentative D call: TRBD1 (5 bases). CDR1 and CDR2 (germline): SNHLY, FYNNEI. Trimming took 0 bases from V and 3 from J, leaving 12 bases between them. There are 16 residues in the CDR3. The CDR3 sequence: CASSEAPRAVYNEQFF. In DNA, the CDR3 is TGTGCCAGCAGTGAAGCGCCCAGGGCCGTCTACAATGAGCAGTTCTTC. Complete variable domain (other parts from reference TRBV2 and TRBJ2-1): EPEVTQTPSHQVTQMGQEVILRCVPISNHLYFYWYRQILGQKVEFLVSFYNNEISEKSEIFDDQFSVERPDGSNFTLKIRSTKLEDSAMYFCASSEAPRAVYNEQFFGPGTRLTVL.

J is TRBJ2-5 and V is TRBV5-1, with D tentatively TRBD2 (5 bases). Between the trimmed V and J ends, which lost 0 bases and 2 bases, there was a span of 8 bases. The CDR3 sequence is 14 residues long. The V gene's germline CDR1 is SGHRS and CDR2 YFSETQ. CDR3 coding DNA: TGCGCCAGCAGCTTGGGAAGCGGACAAGAGACCCAGTACTTC. Amino acids: CASSLGSGQETQYF.

The CDR3 DNA reads as TGCGCCAGCAGTTTACGGACTAGCGGGACTTACAATGAGCAGTTCTTC. Its translation is CASSLRTSGTYNEQFF. The chain is built from TRBV10-1 and TRBJ2-1; 12 bases fit TRBD2. This CDR3 comprises 16 residues. CDR1 is WNHNN and CDR2 is SYGVQD in the germline V gene (reference sequence). With V trimmed by 5 bases and J by 4 bases, 6 bases remained unmatched.

CDR3 in amino acids: CASSFPSGDSLINYGYTF. CDR3 nucleotides: TGTGCCAGCAGCTTTCCCTCCGGGGACAGCTTAATTAACTATGGCTACACCTTC. The chain recombines TRBV7-9 with TRBJ1-2; the match to TRBD1 covers 7 bases. With 3 bases clipped from V and 1 base from J, the junction kept 14 bases outside the gene matches. The CDR3 is made up of 18 amino acids. Germline V gene data show CDR1 as SEHNR and CDR2 as FQNEAQ (reference sequence). The complete variable domain, with remaining parts taken from reference TRBV7-9 and TRBJ1-2, reads DTGVSQNPRHKITKRGQNVTFRCDPISEHNRLYWYRQTLGQGPEFLTYFQNEAQLEKSRLLSDRFSAERPKGSFSTLEIQRTEQGDSAMYLCASSFPSGDSLINYGYTFGSGTRLTVV.

This rearrangement joins TRBV7-8 to TRBJ1-2, with unresolved D. V shed 1 base and J shed 5 bases, with 11 bases lying between them. CDR1 SGHVS and CDR2 FQNEAQ come from the germline V gene. This CDR3 is 14 amino acids long. This CDR3 reads CASSLGRSEYGYTF. The CDR3 DNA is TGTGCCAGCAGCTTAGGTCGTTCGGAGTATGGCTACACCTTC.

The chain links TRBV27 to TRBJ1-4; TRBD1 matches 7 bases. The CDR3 length is 15 residues. Per germline, CDR1 MNHEY and CDR2 SMNVEV (reference sequence). The V and J ends lost 5 bases and 2 bases, in that order; junction bases with no gene match: 5. The chain's CDR3 is CASSRGTVTNEKLFF. In DNA form, the CDR3 reads TGTGCCAGCAGTCGAGGGACAGTTACTAATGAAAAACTGTTTTTT.

The chain couples TRBV18 to TRBJ1-5, with TRBD1 identical over 7 bases. The CDR3 consists of 14 residues. CDR1 is KGHSH and CDR2 is LQKENI in the germline V gene. Germline trimming cut 1 base from V and 5 bases from J; bases unmatched to any gene: 2. The CDR3 nucleotides are TGTGCCAGCTCACCACGGCAGGGGGATCAGCCCCAGCATTTT. It codes for CASSPRQGDQPQHF.

The V and J genes are TRBV1 and TRBJ2-2; no DNA check was done on the table's D call, TRBD1. TRBV1 is a documented pseudogene. This CDR3 comprises 16 residues. The CDR3 DNA reads as TGCACCAGCAGCCCTCCCCTTGGCAGGGGTTCCGGGGAGCTGTTTTTT. It yields the protein CTSSPPLGRGSGELFF.

The gene calls are TRBV27 and TRBJ1-6; D is unresolved. This CDR3 spans 14 amino acids. Germline V gene lookup returns CDR1 MNHEY and CDR2 SMNVEV (reference sequence). Trimming left V 5 bases short and J 5 bases short, with 10 bases between. CDR3 bases: TGTGCCAGCAGTACCGCCGGGGATAATTCACCCCTCCACTTT. It codes for CASSTAGDNSPLHF.

The chain is built from TRBV12-3 or TRBV12-4 and TRBJ2-3; 9 positions agree with TRBD2. V shed 8 bases, J shed 7 bases, and the junction held 4 bases outside the gene matches. This CDR3 has 12 amino acids. The CDR3 sequence is CASAGGPYTQYF. CDR3 DNA: TGTGCCAGCGCGGGAGGGCCATATACGCAGTATTTT.

The chain recombines TRBV29-1 with TRBJ2-7; 16 nucleotides match TRBD2. V shed 5 bases and J 10 bases; nucleotides not matched to a gene: 5. Germline CDR1 SQVTM, CDR2 ANQGSEA. The CDR3 is made up of 13 amino acids. The CDR3 DNA follows: TGCAGCGTTATGGGGACTAGCGGGAGGGTACAGTACTTC. Encoded protein: CSVMGTSGRVQYF.

The chain uses TRBV30 and TRBJ2-3, with D possibly matching TRBD2 (6 bases). From germline, CDR1 is GTSNPN and CDR2 SVGIG (reference sequence). This CDR3 spans 13 amino acids. V lost 1 base and J lost 5, with 10 bases in between. In DNA form, the CDR3 reads TGTGCCTGGAGTGGCGGGAATCAAGATACGCAGTATTTT. Its protein product is CAWSGGNQDTQYF.

This chain joins TRBV5-1 and TRBJ2-4; 10 nucleotides align to TRBD2. There are 14 residues in the CDR3. V gave up 4 bases and J gave up 9 bases; unmatched junction bases: 7. Germline V gene sequence: CDR1 SGHRS, CDR2 YFSETQ. CDR3 nucleotide sequence: TGCGCCAGCAGCACGGGACTAGCGAAGGTCATTCAGTACTTC. This encodes CASSTGLAKVIQYF.

CDR3 sequence reads: CASSQQRMYEQYF. CDR3 bases: TGTGCCAGCAGCCAACAGCGGATGTACGAGCAGTACTTC. The chain links TRBV3-1 (or the pseudogene TRBV3-2) to TRBJ2-7; TRBD2 might be the D (5 bases). Trimming removed 2 bases from V and 4 bases from J, with 9 bases in between. Per the germline V gene, CDR1 is LGHDT and CDR2 is YNNKEL (reference sequence). There are 13 residues in the CDR3.

V usage is TRBV11-2 and J usage is TRBJ1-1, with D hard to call. The CDR3 length is 12 residues. The V gene lost 2 bases and the J gene lost 6 bases, with 7 bases spanning the gap. Germline V lookup: CDR1 SGHAT, CDR2 FQNNGV. As DNA, the CDR3 is TGTGCCAGCAGCTTAATGGGCTCTGAAGCTTTCTTT. It codes for CASSLMGSEAFF.

This chain uses TRBV9 with TRBJ1-2; D remains unclear. V gave up 2 bases and J gave up 2 bases, with 7 bases separating them. There are 13 residues in the CDR3. Germline V gene data show CDR1 as SGDLS and CDR2 as YYNGEE. The CDR3 nucleotides read TGTGCCAGCAGCGTCGCGGGAAACTATGGCTACACCTTC. Translation gives CASSVAGNYGYTF.

The rearrangement links TRBV5-5 to TRBJ1-2; TRBD1 matches 9 bases. This CDR3 is built from 13 residues. V shed 6 bases, J shed 3 bases, and the junction held 3 bases outside the gene matches. The V gene's germline CDR1 is SGHKS and CDR2 YYEKEE (reference sequence). The DNA for the CDR3 is TGTGCCAGCACCAGACAGGGGGACTATGGCTACACCTTC. It specifies CASTRQGDYGYTF. Using reference TRBV5-5 and TRBJ1-2 for the parts outside the CDR3, the full variable domain is DAGVTQSPTHLIKTRGQQVTLRCSPISGHKSVSWYQQVLGQGPQFIFQYYEKEERGRGNFPDRFSARQFPNYSSELNVNALLLGDSALYLCASTRQGDYGYTFGSGTRLTVV.

This clone appeared a few times. V and J are TRBV10-3 and TRBJ1-6; tentative D call: TRBD1 (6 bases). There are 15 residues in the CDR3. With 0 bases removed from V and 5 bases from J, the gap between germline ends came to 8 bases. Germline CDR1 ENHRY, CDR2 SYGVKD. The CDR3 region has the DNA TGTGCCATCAGTGAGTCGGACAGCAATAATTCACCCCTCCACTTT. Protein product: CAISESDSNNSPLHF.

The chain uses TRBV28 and TRBJ1-4, with D perhaps TRBD1 (5 bases). In germline, CDR1 is MDHEN, CDR2 SYDVKM. The CDR3 spans 14 residues. The V and J ends lost 6 bases and 7 bases respectively, with 15 bases between them. Written as DNA, the CDR3 is TGTGCCAGCAGGTTCCCTGGGGGGACTGAAAAACTGTTTTTT. Amino acid sequence: CASRFPGGTEKLFF. The full variable domain, completed using reference TRBV28 and TRBJ1-4, is DVKVTQSSRYLVKRTGEKVFLECVQDMDHENMFWYRQDPGLGLRLIYFSYDVKMKEKGDIPEGYSVSREKKERFSLILESASTNQTSMYLCASRFPGGTEKLFFGSGTQLSVL.

The chain employs TRBV6-1 and TRBJ1-2, with D hard to call. The CDR3 runs 14 residues. CDR1 is MNHNS, CDR2 SASEGT, per germline. V was pared by 2 bases and J by 4 bases, with 11 bases between. The CDR3: CASSERLRSYGYTF. In nucleotides, the CDR3 is TGTGCCAGCAGTGAACGGTTACGGTCCTATGGCTACACCTTC.

The chain joins TRBV5-1 to TRBJ1-6, with D tentatively TRBD1 (6 bases). The CDR3 is 15 amino acids. The ends were cut back, 0 bases at V and 10 bases at J, with 14 bases in the middle. Germline CDR1 is SGHRS and CDR2 is YFSETQ. In DNA form, the CDR3 reads TGCGCCAGCAGCTTGGAGGCAGGGGACGTCTCACCCCTCCACTTT. This gives the protein CASSLEAGDVSPLHF.

The chain employs TRBV28 and TRBJ1-2; the D gene is possibly TRBD1 (6 bases). This CDR3 contains 16 residues. V was clipped by 5 bases and J by 2 bases, with 18 bases between them. Germline V gives CDR1 MDHEN, CDR2 SYDVKM. The CDR3 nucleotides read TGTGCCAGCAGTCCGTTCGGACAGAGTACGAACTATGGCTACACCTTC. It translates to CASSPFGQSTNYGYTF.

The chain employs TRBV18 and TRBJ2-1; TRBD1 agrees at 9 bases. The trim removed 10 bases at V and 7 bases at J, leaving 11 bases unmatched. The CDR3 loop spans 14 amino acids. The germline CDR1 and CDR2 sequences are KGHSH and LQKENI. CDR3 in amino acids: CATLPGQGSNEQFF. CDR3 sequence (DNA): TGTGCCACCCTGCCGGGACAGGGATCGAATGAGCAGTTCTTC.

The CDR3 sequence: CASSASTYEQYF. CDR3 bases: TGCGCCAGCAGTGCGTCGACCTACGAGCAGTACTTC. The chain has TRBV5-1 and TRBJ2-7; D call uncertain. Deletions cut 5 bases from V and 2 bases from J, with 8 bases between. Germline V gene sequence: CDR1 SGHRS, CDR2 YFSETQ. The CDR3 has 12 residues.

This chain links TRBV5-1 with TRBJ1-3, with 12 bases fitting TRBD1. V shed 2 bases and J 1 base; nucleotides not matched to a gene: 7. Germline V gene sequence: CDR1 SGHRS, CDR2 YFSETQ. The CDR3 covers 18 residues. CDR3 region: CASSFGTGGVMSGNTIYF. CDR3 coding DNA: TGCGCCAGCAGCTTCGGGACAGGGGGCGTGATGTCTGGAAACACCATATATTTT.